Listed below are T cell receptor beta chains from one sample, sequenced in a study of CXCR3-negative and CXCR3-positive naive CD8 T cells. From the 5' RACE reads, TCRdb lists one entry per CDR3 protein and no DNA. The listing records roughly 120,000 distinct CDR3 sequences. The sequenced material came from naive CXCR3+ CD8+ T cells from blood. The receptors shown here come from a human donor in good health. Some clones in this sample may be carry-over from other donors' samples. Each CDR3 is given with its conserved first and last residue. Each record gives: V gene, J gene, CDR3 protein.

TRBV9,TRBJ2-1,CASSVGTSGGYEQFF
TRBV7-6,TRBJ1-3,CASSPRETGAENTIYF
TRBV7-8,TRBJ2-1,CASSPKDWDEQFF
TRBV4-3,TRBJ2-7,CASSQGPQEDGYEQYF
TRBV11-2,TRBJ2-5,CASRTGQGFQETQYF
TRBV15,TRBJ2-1,CATSRDIIADDEQFF
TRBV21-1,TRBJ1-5,CASSTPGGVSSNQPQHF
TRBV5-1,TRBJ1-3,CASSSDSGNTIYF
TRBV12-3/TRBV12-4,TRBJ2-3,CASSQTGPGGGTDTQYF
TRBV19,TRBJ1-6,CATGQGVGNSPLHF
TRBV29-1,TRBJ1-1,CSVQGSSTEAFF
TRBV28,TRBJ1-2,CASSRPVTGAGYGYTF
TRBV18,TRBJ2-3,CASSPPAPGDTQYF